Each of the 29 T cell receptor beta chains below was sequenced from the same sample in a study of metastatic and nonmetastatic thyroid tumors. TCRdb re-called the PCR reads through MiXCR. Of thousands of clones in the sample, around a quarter were seen once. Every patient underwent thyroid surgery untreated. Specimen: tumor tissue. The receptors shown here come from a female donor with papillary thyroid cancer or a benign thyroid nodule (not recorded which). Some clones in this sample may be carry-over from other donors' samples.

This chain joins TRBV7-2 and TRBJ1-5; a possible D gene is TRBD1 (5 bases). The CDR3 has 13 amino acids. Trimming shortened V by 1 base and J by 7 bases, and 8 bases separated the two germline ends. From germline, CDR1 is SGHTA and CDR2 FQGNSA. The CDR3 DNA sequence: TGTGCCAGCAGCTTAGTGGGGCAGCAGCCCCAGCATTTT. It yields the protein CASSLVGQQPQHF.

Relative to its sample, this clone is large. The sample contains more than one DNA sequence encoding this CDR3. V usage is TRBV2 and J usage is TRBJ2-2; 12 bases match TRBD2. The CDR3 runs to 15 residues. From germline, CDR1 is SNHLY and CDR2 FYNNEI. V was pared by 4 bases and J by 5 bases, with 2 bases of the junction left unmatched. The CDR3 protein is CASSALAGGTGELFF. DNA for the CDR3: TGTGCCAGCAGTGCACTAGCGGGAGGAACCGGGGAGCTGTTTTTT.

The V gene is TRBV6-6, the J gene TRBJ2-7; D remains unclear. This CDR3 has 13 amino acids. Germline CDR1 MNHNY, CDR2 SVGAGI (reference sequence). With 0 bases removed from V and 4 bases from J, the gap between germline ends came to 7 bases. The CDR3 coding sequence is TGTGCCAGCAGTTACTCGAAGGGATACGAGCAGTACTTC. Encoded protein: CASSYSKGYEQYF.

This clone was recorded a few times. The rearrangement uses TRBV6-1 and TRBJ2-6; D may be TRBD1 (6 bases). The CDR3 consists of 18 residues. With 5 bases removed from V and 4 bases from J, the gap between germline ends came to 21 bases. Germline V gives CDR1 MNHNS, CDR2 SASEGT. DNA for the CDR3: TGTGCCAGCAGTCAACCCCCCGGCAGGGGAAGGGGGGCCAACGTCCTGACTTTC. It codes for CASSQPPGRGRGANVLTF.

The CDR3 is CASSHTYEQYF. The CDR3 DNA is TGTGCCAGCAGTCATACCTACGAGCAGTACTTC. This chain connects TRBV28 to TRBJ2-7; D unresolved. This CDR3 contains 11 residues. In germline, CDR1 is MDHEN, CDR2 SYDVKM. V was shortened by 5 bases and J by 2 bases, with 4 bases between the two germline ends.

This chain joins TRBV6-1 and TRBJ2-7, with unresolved D. Germline V gene sequence: CDR1 MNHNS, CDR2 SASEGT. The CDR3 spans 11 residues. The V and J ends lost 6 bases and 0 bases respectively, with 3 bases between them. The CDR3 loop is CASRDSYEQYF. The CDR3 nucleotides read TGTGCCAGCAGGGACTCCTACGAGCAGTACTTC.

This clone was observed a few times. J is TRBJ2-7 and V is TRBV6-1; 10 bases match TRBD2. Trimming removed 6 bases from V and 4 bases from J; junction bases left unmatched: 9. CDR3 length: 15 residues. The germline V gene has CDR1 MNHNS and CDR2 SASEGT. This CDR3 reads CASRSGTSVFYEQYF. The CDR3 nucleotides read TGTGCCAGCAGATCCGGGACTAGCGTCTTTTACGAGCAGTACTTC.

This clone has just a few counts. The V call is TRBV19, the J call TRBJ2-1; 7 bases line up with TRBD1. The CDR3 runs 12 residues. In germline, CDR1 is LNHDA, CDR2 SQIVND (reference sequence). Trimming cost V 6 bases and J 4 bases; bases outside gene matches: 0. The CDR3 reads CASRTGYNEQFF. Here the CDR3 DNA reads TGTGCCAGTAGGACAGGGTACAATGAGCAGTTCTTC.

This chain uses TRBV2 with TRBJ1-2; D remains unclear. V was pared by 3 bases and J by 1 base, with 6 bases between. Germline CDR1 reads SNHLY; CDR2 reads FYNNEI. The length of the CDR3 is 13 residues. The CDR3 nucleotides are TGTGCCAGCAGTGACGGGCGTAACTATGGCTACACCTTC. Protein product: CASSDGRNYGYTF.

The table lists this clone with a few counts. The rearrangement links TRBV12-3 or TRBV12-4 to TRBJ2-3; 8 nucleotides agree with TRBD2. With 6 bases clipped from V and 2 bases from J, the junction kept 7 bases outside the gene matches. The CDR3 is 15 residues long. In DNA form, the CDR3 reads TGTGCCAGCAGCCTCGGACTAGCTATCACAGATACGCAGTATTTT. Translating it yields CASSLGLAITDTQYF.

The DNA for the CDR3 is TGTGCCAGCAGTGCTATGGTCAGGGGTTTACAAGAGACCCAGTACTTC. Encoded protein: CASSAMVRGLQETQYF. The chain employs TRBV27 and TRBJ2-5, with D perhaps TRBD1 (6 bases). The CDR3 is 16 residues long. Germline V gene data show CDR1 as MNHEY and CDR2 as SMNVEV (reference sequence). V shed 5 bases and J shed 2 bases, with 18 bases lying between them.

The chain uses TRBV5-1 and TRBJ1-2, with 7 nucleotides matching TRBD1. Germline V gene data show CDR1 as SGHRS and CDR2 as YFSETQ. The CDR3 contains 11 residues. The trim removed 4 bases at V and 11 bases at J, leaving 5 bases unmatched. The CDR3 region is CASSGGQRYTF. CDR3 DNA: TGCGCCAGCAGCGGGGGACAGAGGTACACCTTC.

J is TRBJ2-1 and V is TRBV11-2, with TRBD2 matching 8 bases. This CDR3 is built from 16 residues. With V trimmed by 5 bases and J by 4 bases, 10 bases remained unmatched. CDR1 SGHAT and CDR2 FQNNGV come from the germline V gene. The CDR3 sequence: CASSPRPAGVYNEQFF. The CDR3 DNA reads TGTGCCAGCAGCCCTCGTCCAGCGGGAGTTTACAATGAGCAGTTCTTC.

This clone is classed as medium-sized. The chain joins TRBV5-6 to TRBJ1-2; D is ambiguous. In germline, CDR1 is SGHDT, CDR2 YYEEEE. V was pared by 3 bases and J by 6 bases, with 9 bases between. The CDR3 has 12 amino acids. The chain's CDR3 is CASSSMGNGYTF. CDR3 DNA: TGTGCCAGCAGCTCCATGGGGAATGGCTACACCTTC.

This clone occurred a few times. The CDR3 sequence: CASSVTGTEQETQYF. The CDR3 nucleotides are TGTGCCAGCAGTGTTACCGGGACAGAACAAGAGACCCAGTACTTC. The chain uses TRBV6-1 and TRBJ2-5; 7 bases are shared with TRBD1. CDR1 and CDR2 from the germline V gene are MNHNS and SASEGT. V gave up 4 bases and J gave up 2 bases; unmatched junction bases: 7. The CDR3 consists of 15 residues.

In this sample, this clone turned up a few times. The rearrangement joins TRBV6-1 to TRBJ1-2; maybe TRBD1 (6 bases). This CDR3 spans 12 amino acids. From germline, CDR1 is MNHNS and CDR2 SASEGT. V was shortened by 5 bases and J by 4 bases, with 8 bases between the two germline ends. CDR3 protein: CASSIGGYGYTF. The CDR3 region has the DNA TGTGCCAGCAGTATAGGGGGCTATGGCTACACCTTC.

This clone was seen more than once but under ten times. This sequence joins TRBV6-1 and TRBJ2-3, with TRBD1 as a possible D gene (5 bases). Trimming took 8 bases from V and 2 from J, leaving 14 bases between them. Germline CDR1 reads MNHNS; CDR2 reads SASEGT. The CDR3 runs to 14 residues. CDR3 DNA sequence: TGTGCCAGCCGGACATCCCAGTTCACAGATACGCAGTATTTT. The encoded protein is CASRTSQFTDTQYF.

The chain links TRBV6-5 to TRBJ1-5; 8 positions match TRBD1. CDR3 length equals 15 residues. Unmatched junction bases numbered 8, after V lost 4 bases and J lost 6 bases. CDR1 is MNHEY and CDR2 is SVGAGI in the germline V gene. This CDR3 is CASSLTAGGSQPQHF. The CDR3 DNA sequence: TGTGCCAGCAGTTTAACGGCAGGGGGCAGTCAGCCCCAGCATTTT.

This sequence joins TRBV28 and TRBJ2-7, with D tentatively TRBD1 (6 bases). This CDR3 has 15 residues. Germline CDR1 reads MDHEN; CDR2 reads SYDVKM. The germline V and J ends were trimmed by 5 bases and 4 bases, with 18 bases remaining between them. The CDR3 DNA reads TGTGCCAGCAGTGGATTAGGGGCAGGGGATTACGAGCAGTACTTC. Residues: CASSGLGAGDYEQYF.

This sequence joins TRBV20-1 and TRBJ2-7; possible D gene TRBD1, 5 bases. V lost 3 bases and J lost 0, with 15 bases in between. This CDR3 spans 15 amino acids. Germline assignment: CDR1 DFQATT and CDR2 SNEGSKA (reference sequence). CDR3 sequence: CSASRAGLSSYEQYF. CDR3 DNA: TGCAGTGCTAGCAGGGCAGGCCTAAGCTCCTACGAGCAGTACTTC.

The chain couples TRBV7-6 to TRBJ2-7; 8 bases fit TRBD1. The germline V gene encodes CDR1 SGHVS and CDR2 FNYEAQ. V lost 3 bases, J lost 3 bases, and 1 base stayed unmatched. CDR3 length equals 13 residues. The CDR3, as DNA: TGTGCCAGCAGCTTTGGACAGGGCTACGAGCAGTACTTC. This gives the protein CASSFGQGYEQYF.

The rearrangement joins TRBV6-2 or TRBV6-3 to TRBJ2-3; D not certain. Germline loops: CDR1 MNHEY, CDR2 SVGEGT. The V end lost 7 bases, the J end lost 2 bases, and 13 bases lay between the germline ends. This CDR3 region has 14 residues. The CDR3 sequence: CASNPPYDTDTQYF. The CDR3 nucleotides are TGTGCCAGCAATCCACCCTATGACACAGATACGCAGTATTTT.

Of note for this clone: This specimen includes other DNA sequences encoding the same CDR3. V usage is TRBV11-1 and J usage is TRBJ2-2, with D perhaps being TRBD1 or TRBD2 (5 bases each). CDR1 SGHAT and CDR2 FQDESV come from the germline V gene (reference sequence). The CDR3 extends over 17 amino acids. V lost 4 bases and J lost 5, with 20 bases in between. The CDR3 DNA follows: TGTGCCAGCAGCTCATTAGTTGGGGCATCGGGGACCGGGGAGCTGTTTTTT. Amino acid sequence: CASSSLVGASGTGELFF.

This clone was seen a few times. The chain carries TRBV6-1 and TRBJ2-7, with 11 bases identical to TRBD2. J lost 2 bases, V lost 8 bases, and 5 bases had no gene match. Looked up from germline, CDR1 is MNHNS and CDR2 is SASEGT. CDR3 length: 14 residues. The CDR3, as DNA: TGTGCCAGCGCAGCGGGACTAGCGGCCTACGAGCAGTACTTC. Translating it yields CASAAGLAAYEQYF.

The chain is built from TRBV28 and TRBJ2-1; 7 positions match TRBD1. Germline values: CDR1 MDHEN, CDR2 SYDVKM. V was pared by 5 bases and J by 7 bases, with 8 bases of the junction left unmatched. The CDR3 length is 14 residues. The CDR3 sequence: CASSRGRSWNEQFF. The CDR3 DNA sequence: TGTGCCAGCAGTAGGGGGCGAAGCTGGAATGAGCAGTTCTTC.

This chain links TRBV20-1 with TRBJ1-3; 9 bases line up with TRBD1. In germline, CDR1 is DFQATT, CDR2 SNEGSKA (reference sequence). V was pared by 0 bases and J by 4 bases, with 4 bases of the junction left unmatched. The CDR3 loop spans 15 amino acids. The CDR3 spells CSAREQGARGNTIYF. Here the CDR3 DNA reads TGCAGTGCTAGAGAACAGGGGGCGCGAGGAAACACCATATATTTT.

This clone has just a few counts. The rearrangement links TRBV10-3 to TRBJ2-1; 9 bases are shared with TRBD1. CDR3 length: 13 amino acids. The ends lost 11 bases at V and 7 bases at J; junction bases unmatched: 9. The germline V gene encodes CDR1 ENHRY and CDR2 SYGVKD. The CDR3 loop reads CAVRDRVRNEQFF. The CDR3 coding sequence is TGTGCCGTCCGGGACAGGGTGCGGAATGAGCAGTTCTTC.

The gene calls are TRBV11-1 and TRBJ2-7; TRBD1 aligns across 8 bases. From germline, CDR1 is SGHAT and CDR2 FQDESV (reference sequence). This CDR3 has 15 residues. V shed 5 bases and J 9 bases; nucleotides not matched to a gene: 15. The CDR3 region is CASSPTGTGPYRQYF. For the CDR3, the DNA is TGTGCCAGCAGCCCAACCGGGACAGGACCCTATAGGCAGTACTTC.

This clone has more than one count but fewer than ten. This chain joins TRBV12-5 and TRBJ1-5; 9 bases map to TRBD1. Germline lookup yields CDR1 LGHNT and CDR2 FRNRAP. CDR3 length equals 16 residues. J was trimmed by 4 bases and V by 7 bases; bases with no gene match: 11. CDR3 DNA sequence: TGTGCTAGTGCCGCCTCGGGACAGGGAGGGAATCAGCCCCAGCATTTT. Translating gives CASAASGQGGNQPQHF.